One and the same sample provided the 24 T cell receptor beta chains below, sequenced in a study of shared clonotypes between healthy human individuals. Sequencing was performed with immunoSEQ multiplex PCR; in TCRdb, only in-frame clones are kept and a portion is missing. The repertoire consists of 470,000 or so clones, with approximately 78% occurring once and the leading ten covering 12%. Source material: PBMCs. These TCRs come from a woman aged 40 to 50 in good health. Some clones in this sample may be carry-over from other donors' samples.

The chain recombines TRBV5-1 with TRBJ1-1, with unresolved D. The CDR3 is 15 residues long. The germline V gene encodes CDR1 SGHRS and CDR2 YFSETQ. V was clipped by 0 bases and J by 1 base, with 10 bases between them. The CDR3 nucleotides read TGCGCCAGCAGCTTGGTGGGCAGAGGGAACACTGAAGCTTTCTTT. It codes for CASSLVGRGNTEAFF.

This clone was counted only a few times. The V gene is TRBV12-1, the J gene TRBJ1-1; TRBD1 was called by the table and not checked on the DNA. TRBV12-1 is tagged as a pseudogene. The CDR3 sequence is 16 residues long. DNA of the CDR3: TGTGCCAGCAGCCCTACCGGGACAGGGGTCCGTCCTGAACCTTTCTTT. It specifies CASSPTGTGVRPEPFF.

The chain uses TRBV9 and TRBJ2-1, with 8 bases matching TRBD2. With 0 bases clipped from V and 6 bases from J, the junction kept 5 bases outside the gene matches. The CDR3 loop spans 15 amino acids. The V gene's germline CDR1 is SGDLS and CDR2 YYNGEE. CDR3: CASSVESGRRNEQFF. DNA of the CDR3: TGTGCCAGCAGCGTAGAAAGCGGGAGACGCAATGAGCAGTTCTTC.

The chain employs TRBV5-4 and TRBJ1-1; D may be TRBD1 (6 bases). Deletions cut 3 bases from V and 1 base from J, with 13 bases between. CDR3 size: 15 residues. Per the germline V gene, CDR1 is SGHNT and CDR2 is YYREEE (reference sequence). The CDR3 DNA follows: TGTGCCAGCAGCTACCCTGACAGGAAGAACACTGAAGCTTTCTTT. Its protein product is CASSYPDRKNTEAFF.

The CDR3 protein is CATSSWDREGANVLTF. The DNA for the CDR3 is TGTGCCACCAGCAGTTGGGACAGGGAAGGGGCCAACGTCCTGACTTTC. The chain joins TRBV15 to TRBJ2-6, with TRBD1 identical over 9 bases. CDR1 is LNHNV and CDR2 is YYDKDF in the germline V gene (reference sequence). This CDR3 is built from 16 residues. Trimming took 3 bases from V and 4 from J; bases not matched to a gene: 4.

This clone has only one observation. A read error may explain this, as a much larger clone is one base away. The chain recombines TRBV4-1 with TRBJ2-7, with D tentatively TRBD2 (7 bases). Germline V gene data show CDR1 as MGHRA and CDR2 as YSYEKL. CDR3 length: 16 residues. Trimming pared 0 bases from V and 3 bases from J, leaving 15 bases between. The CDR3 DNA sequence: TGCGCCAGCAGCCAAGAATGGGGGGGCAGGGACTACGAGCAGTACTTC. It yields the protein CASSQEWGGRDYEQYF.

The chain is built from TRBV15 and TRBJ2-5; a weak D match, TRBD2 (6 bases). The CDR3 consists of 14 residues. Trimming removed 1 base at V and 0 bases at J, with 6 bases between. Germline V gene data show CDR1 as LNHNV and CDR2 as YYDKDF (reference sequence). The DNA for the CDR3 is TGTGCCACCAGCAGAGCGGGGGACCAAGAGACCCAGTACTTC. Amino acid sequence: CATSRAGDQETQYF.

This chain joins TRBV19 and TRBJ1-3; tentative D call: TRBD1 (5 bases). The V end was cut by 3 bases, the J end by 0 bases, with 12 bases between. Germline V gives CDR1 LNHDA, CDR2 SQIVND (reference sequence). There are 16 residues in the CDR3. CDR3 loop: CASSIPGLPSGNTIYF. CDR3 bases: TGTGCCAGTAGTATCCCGGGACTCCCCTCTGGAAACACCATATATTTT. The full variable domain, rest sourced from reference TRBV19 and TRBJ1-3, is DGGITQSPKYLFRKEGQNVTLSCEQNLNHDAMYWYRQDPGQGLRLIYYSQIVNDFQKGDIAEGYSVSREKKESFPLTVTSAQKNPTAFYLCASSIPGLPSGNTIYFGEGSWLTVV.

The chain joins TRBV5-4 to TRBJ2-7; no clear D. CDR3 length: 12 residues. V was cut by 0 bases and J by 3 bases, with 4 bases left in between. Per the germline V gene, CDR1 is SGHNT and CDR2 is YYREEE (reference sequence). CDR3 sequence reads: CASSLANYEQYF. The CDR3 bases are TGTGCCAGCAGCTTGGCAAACTACGAGCAGTACTTC.

The table lists this clone with a few counts. The same CDR3 is also encoded by other DNA sequences in this sample. This chain links TRBV11-2 with TRBJ2-1; D not certain. Trimming removed 6 bases at V and 10 bases at J, with 13 bases between. CDR1 is SGHAT, CDR2 FQNNGV, per germline. CDR3 length: 12 residues. CDR3 in amino acids: CASSLGLGEQFF. Here the CDR3 DNA reads TGTGCCAGCAGTCTCGGGCTGGGCGAGCAGTTCTTC.

The chain joins TRBV7-2 to TRBJ2-1, with a tentative D call TRBD1 (6 bases). V lost 5 bases and J 7 bases, leaving 15 bases between the germline ends. Germline assignment: CDR1 SGHTA and CDR2 FQGNSA. This CDR3 is built from 14 residues. As DNA, the CDR3 is TGTGCCAGCAGCCCGGACAGATATTTTAATGAGCAGTTCTTC. Translated: CASSPDRYFNEQFF.

The chain combines TRBV5-1 with TRBJ2-5; 11 nucleotides line up with TRBD2. The CDR3 runs 18 residues. Germline CDR1 and CDR2: SGHRS and YFSETQ. V shed 0 bases and J 2 bases; nucleotides not matched to a gene: 9. The CDR3 region has the DNA TGCGCCAGCAGCTTGGGACTAGCGGGACTAAGTAATCAAGAGACCCAGTACTTC. Translated, it gives CASSLGLAGLSNQETQYF.

About this clone itself: This CDR3 is also generated by other DNA sequences in the sample. V gene TRBV20-1 combines with J gene TRBJ1-1; D not resolved. CDR3 length: 11 residues. V was clipped by 3 bases and J by 3 bases, with 5 bases between them. From germline, CDR1 is DFQATT and CDR2 SNEGSKA (reference sequence). The CDR3 DNA reads TGCAGTGCTAGTTCCTACACTGAAGCTTTCTTT. Translation: CSASSYTEAFF.

The V and J genes are TRBV18 and TRBJ1-1; the D gene is possibly TRBD1 (6 bases). The V gene's germline CDR1 is KGHSH and CDR2 LQKENI. This CDR3 is 17 amino acids long. V was clipped by 1 base and J by 4 bases, with 19 bases between them. CDR3 amino acids: CASSPQRVRRGGTEAFF. The CDR3 DNA reads as TGTGCCAGCTCACCACAAAGGGTCCGCAGGGGTGGCACTGAAGCTTTCTTT.

This clone was observed a single time. The chain joins TRBV5-4 to TRBJ1-5; possible D gene TRBD1, 5 bases. The CDR3 loop spans 13 amino acids. Between the trimmed V and J ends, which lost 3 bases and 5 bases, there was a span of 9 bases. Germline loops: CDR1 SGHNT, CDR2 YYREEE (reference sequence). The CDR3 here is CASSSGLDQPQHF. In DNA form, the CDR3 reads TGTGCCAGCAGCTCGGGGCTTGATCAGCCCCAGCATTTT. The whole variable domain, filled in from reference TRBV5-4 and TRBJ1-5, reads ETGVTQSPTHLIKTRGQQVTLRCSSQSGHNTVSWYQQALGQGPQFIFQYYREEENGRGNFPPRFSGLQFPNYSSELNVNALELDDSALYLCASSSGLDQPQHFGDGTRLSIL.

The chain combines TRBV5-6 with TRBJ1-1; 7 bases line up with TRBD1. Germline CDR1 is SGHDT and CDR2 is YYEEEE. The CDR3 loop spans 14 amino acids. The junction had 6 bases not matched to a gene; V was cut back by 5 bases and J by 2 bases. CDR3 in DNA: TGTGCCAGCAGTCCCCAGGGGGGAAACACTGAAGCTTTCTTT. It is translated as CASSPQGGNTEAFF.

This clone was observed a few times. The chain couples TRBV25-1 to TRBJ1-1, with D unclear. Trimming left V 4 bases short and J 0 bases short, with 6 bases between. CDR1 and CDR2 from the germline V gene are MGHDK and SYGVNS. CDR3 length: 13 residues. The CDR3 here is CASSGVMNTEAFF. CDR3 bases: TGTGCCAGCAGTGGCGTTATGAACACTGAAGCTTTCTTT.

The chain carries TRBV27 and TRBJ2-7, with D perhaps being TRBD1 or TRBD2 (7 bases each). Germline V CDR1 and CDR2: MNHEY, SMNVEV (reference sequence). This CDR3 comprises 15 residues. Trimming cost V 9 bases and J 5 bases, with 23 bases left between them. The CDR3, as DNA: TGTGCCAGTAAAGCGGGGCTACTACAGGGGCACGAGCAGTACTTC. It specifies CASKAGLLQGHEQYF.

This rearrangement joins TRBV7-3 to TRBJ2-7; maybe TRBD1 (7 bases). The V and J ends lost 2 bases and 5 bases respectively, with 13 bases between them. CDR1 is SGHTA, CDR2 FQGTGA, per germline. The CDR3 runs 14 residues. The CDR3 nucleotides read TGTGCCAGCAGCTTAGGAGGGACAGCTCACGAGCAGTACTTC. Translated, it gives CASSLGGTAHEQYF.

With regard to this clone: A read error is possible here, since a much larger clone lies one base away. The sample holds other DNA sequences that translate to the same CDR3. The J gene is TRBJ2-3, the V gene TRBV5-6, with D perhaps assigned TRBD1 or TRBD2 (5 bases each). Germline V gene lookup returns CDR1 SGHDT and CDR2 YYEEEE. V was pared by 1 base and J by 6 bases, with 9 bases between. There are 13 residues in the CDR3. The CDR3 here is CASSLPGADTQYF. CDR3 coding DNA: TGTGCCAGCAGCTTGCCCGGGGCGGATACGCAGTATTTT.

This chain joins TRBV9 and TRBJ2-1; D may match TRBD1 or TRBD2 (6 bases each). The CDR3 consists of 14 residues. Per germline, CDR1 SGDLS and CDR2 YYNGEE. Trimming left V 0 bases short and J 7 bases short, with 11 bases between. CDR3 bases: TGTGCCAGCAGCGTAGGAGGGGGGCGTAATGAGCAGTTCTTC. Its translation is CASSVGGGRNEQFF.

The V and J genes are TRBV29-1 and TRBJ2-1, with D possibly called TRBD1 or TRBD2 (5 bases each). V was pared by 8 bases and J by 8 bases, with 25 bases between. This CDR3 spans 15 amino acids. Per the germline V gene, CDR1 is SQVTM and CDR2 is ANQGSEA. CDR3 nucleotide sequence: TGCAGCTCTTCAAGAGGGGCAGGATGGCGGCATGAGCAGTTCTTC. This sequence encodes CSSSRGAGWRHEQFF.

V and J are TRBV5-1 and TRBJ1-4; 7 bases agree with TRBD1. Trimming at V came to 0 bases and at J to 8 bases, leaving 4 bases not matched to a gene. Germline CDR1 is SGHRS and CDR2 is YFSETQ. The CDR3 extends over 14 amino acids. CDR3: CASSLEGAWEKLFF. CDR3 nucleotides: TGCGCCAGCAGCTTGGAGGGGGCATGGGAAAAACTGTTTTTT.

The chain carries TRBV29-1 and TRBJ2-1; perhaps D is TRBD1 or TRBD2 (5 bases each). Germline CDR1 reads SQVTM; CDR2 reads ANQGSEA. With 3 bases removed from V and 6 bases from J, the gap between germline ends came to 15 bases. The CDR3 extends over 14 amino acids. The CDR3 nucleotides are TGCAGCGTTGAGTCGGGGCAGGGCATCAATGAGCAGTTCTTC. Amino acids: CSVESGQGINEQFF.